The T cell receptor beta chain under discussion was sequenced for a study of blood T cell repertoires in COVID-19 (dated by TCRdb to the early 2020s). At the level of the whole study: The collaborator samples originated in the United States, Italy and Spain and spanned the acute and convalescent phases of COVID-19. The material from the prospective study consisted of cDNA or gDNA derived from T cells, B-cell-depleted T cells, or PBMCs. Subjects who had been exposed to COVID-19, were actively infected with it, or had recovered from it provided the deeply sampled blood TCRbeta repertoires that made up the dataset. The repertoires were made available in a free public database intended to serve as a resource for research on the immune response to SARS-CoV-2. The samples were drawn from the first 160 participants of the ongoing ImmuneRACE study and from under 1,500 subjects provided by 6 global collaborators. Nearly every sample came with metadata listing a de-identified subject ID, COVID-19 status, age in years and sex. Where HLA class I and class II types were available, the types were taken from metadata supplied by the sample provider, not from assay-based typing. Overall study results and their limits: The quantity of clinical and demographic metadata differed by source and by participant and was supplied without curation.

On this clone itself: Its antigen remains unidentified. Nothing much larger sits one base from this clone, and base qualities are not available.

The immunoSEQ Assay, a bias-controlled multiplex PCR, was used to amplify TCRbeta CDR3 regions from genomic DNA. Per the source publication's procedure: Nucleated cell counts per sample were estimated from amplification of reference gene primers within the assay. Sequence reads were collapsed and filtered to measure the absolute abundance of every unique TCRbeta CDR3 rearrangement. Productive Simpson clonality was computed per sample as the square root of Simpson's diversity index over productive rearrangements. TCRdb holds this immuneACCESS table with in-frame rearrangements only. Some clones are missing; in checked studies, unresolved V genes explain under half, and the rest has no known cause. V, J and clone size derive from that table, while D and trimming were established from the DNA sequence. A total of 25,000 to 35,000 clones appear in this sample, about nine tenths of them only once. The ten largest clones add up to around 8.2% of the sample.

The CDR3 has 14 amino acids, counting the end cysteine and phenylalanine. The kept DNA is CDR3 alone, 42 bases in frame from the first base. After removal of 5 bases from V and 8 bases from J, the junction retains 11 bases not matched to a gene. CDR1 and CDR2, per the germline V gene, are SNHLY and FYNNEI. Whole blood was collected in K2EDTA tubes by collaborating institutions according to the institutions' own protocols. For TCRbeta analysis, collaborator samples were shipped as frozen whole blood, as isolated PBMCs, or as DNA extracted from either sample type. The rearranged chain carries TRBV2 and TRBJ1-2; 7 central bases correspond to TRBD1. Sequenced sample: peripheral blood. The receptor was derived from a man aged 65 to 79 with active or convalescent COVID-19. The sequenced DNA: TGTGCCAGCAGTCATACTGGACAGGCGTTGGGCTACACCTTC. Its translation reads: CASSHTGQALGYTF.